A single sample is the source of the 3 T cell receptor beta chains below, sequenced in a study of T-cell memory formation after mild COVID-19. A single record per CDR3 protein comes from TCRdb applying MiXCR to the 5' RACE reads. The table lists 450,000 or so distinct CDR3 sequences, roughly 23% of them singletons. The sample consisted of PBMCs or a T cell subset sorted from them (not recorded which). The origin of the receptors is an adult woman who had mild COVID-19 (a few samples of this study predate the infection). Cell type and time point are not known.

This chain connects TRBV27 to TRBJ1-1; tentative D call: TRBD1 (5 bases). Between the trimmed V and J ends, which lost 6 bases and 8 bases, there was a span of 13 bases. The V gene's germline CDR1 is MNHEY and CDR2 SMNVEV (reference sequence). The length of the CDR3 is 12 residues. The CDR3 DNA reads TGTGCCAGCAGCCGGGGGGGAGAAGAAGCTTTCTTT. The encoded protein is CASSRGGEEAFF.

This clonotype was seen more than once but under ten times. Here the CDR3 reads CASSHGGAQHF. The CDR3 DNA sequence: TGTGCCAGCAGCCATGGGGGAGCCCAGCATTTT. The chain employs TRBV6-5 and TRBJ1-5; D is perhaps TRBD1 (5 bases). V was cut by 6 bases and J by 11 bases, with 11 bases left in between. Looked up from germline, CDR1 is MNHEY and CDR2 is SVGAGI. CDR3 size: 11 residues.

About this clonotype itself: Given a far larger clone just one base away, this is likely a sequencing read error. This sequence joins TRBV27 and TRBJ1-1, with D possibly matching TRBD1 (6 bases). Germline assignment: CDR1 MNHEY and CDR2 SMNVEV (reference sequence). V shed 2 bases and J shed 4 bases, with 8 bases lying between them. CDR3 length: 13 amino acids. The CDR3, as DNA: TGTGCCAGCAGTTTACAGGGGATCACTGAAGCTTTCTTT. As protein: CASSLQGITEAFF.